The rows below give T cell receptor beta chains drawn from one sample of a study of shared clonotypes between healthy human individuals. Profiling relied on immunoSEQ multiplex PCR, and the TCRdb table lists in-frame clones only, not all of them. Among approximately 2.5 million clones listed, over 85% were seen once. Input material: naive CD4+ T cells sorted from blood. The receptors stem from a young man in good health. Each CDR3 is given with its conserved first and last residue. Each record gives: clone size, V gene, J gene, D gene, CDR3 protein, CDR3 DNA. A D gene is named only where the DNA matches it firmly. Expanded clones are given a class, and other clones once, few, many or no size at all.

>few|TRBV5-1|TRBJ1-1|TRBD1
CASSFDRGSAFF
TGCGCCAGCAGCTTCGACAGGGGATCGGCTTTCTTT
>-|TRBV6-1|TRBJ2-7|-
CASSIGLTTYEQYF
TGTGCCAGCAGTATCGGACTCACCACCTACGAGCAGTACTTC
>once|TRBV28|TRBJ2-2|TRBD2
CASSHPGVAGVGELFF
TGTGCCAGCAGTCACCCCGGGGTAGCGGGGGTCGGGGAGCTGTTTTTT
>-|TRBV6-1|TRBJ2-7|-
CASSEEALSYEQYF
TGTGCCAGCAGTGAGGAAGCCCTCTCCTACGAGCAGTACTTC
>-|TRBV5-1|TRBJ1-6|-
CASSEGGLNSPLHF
TGCGCCAGCAGCGAGGGGGGATTGAATTCACCCCTCCACTTT
>-|TRBV27|TRBJ2-5|-
CASSLGSGGEETQYF
TGTGCCAGCAGTTTAGGGTCGGGCGGGGAAGAGACCCAGTACTTC
>once|TRBV29-1|TRBJ2-5|-
CSVEARLRQETQYF
TGCAGCGTTGAGGCTAGGTTGCGGCAAGAGACCCAGTACTTC
>few|TRBV5-6|TRBJ1-2|-
CASSFILGGYTF
TGTGCCAGCAGCTTTATCCTCGGGGGCTACACCTTC
>-|TRBV20-1|TRBJ2-5|-
CSAPGGETQYF
TGCAGTGCACCCGGTGGGGAGACCCAGTACTTC
>-|TRBV4-2|TRBJ2-1|TRBD2
CASSQVGLAGGNNEQFF
TGTGCCAGCAGCCAAGTTGGCCTAGCGGGGGGGAACAATGAGCAGTTCTTC
>-|TRBV28|TRBJ2-6|-
CASKEGPGANVLTF
TGTGCCAGCAAAGAGGGCCCCGGGGCCAACGTCCTGACTTTC
>-|TRBV7-2|TRBJ1-5|-
CASSRDYSQPQHF
TGTGCCAGCAGCCGCGACTACAGTCAGCCCCAGCATTTT
>-|TRBV6-6|TRBJ1-1|-
CASVDEGLVNTEAFF
TGTGCCAGTGTTGATGAGGGGCTAGTGAACACTGAAGCTTTCTTT
>-|TRBV6-1|TRBJ2-2|TRBD1
CASSRETGITGELFF
TGTGCCAGCAGCAGGGAGACAGGGATCACCGGGGAGCTGTTTTTT
>-|TRBV28|TRBJ2-2|TRBD1
CASSSNPGQGKAGELFF
TGTGCCAGCAGTTCAAATCCGGGACAGGGGAAGGCCGGGGAGCTGTTTTTT
>-|TRBV30|TRBJ1-4|-
CAWTGGGEKLFF
TGTGCCTGGACCGGGGGGGGTGAAAAACTGTTTTTT
>-|TRBV6-5|TRBJ2-7|TRBD2
CASSAGTRVPEQYF
TGTGCCAGCAGTGCCGGGACTAGGGTCCCCGAGCAGTACTTC
>-|TRBV5-1|TRBJ2-3|TRBD2
CASSLEVAGATDTQYF
TGCGCCAGCAGCTTGGAGGTCGCGGGAGCGACAGATACGCAGTATTTT
>-|TRBV19|TRBJ1-4|-
CASSPGPPNEKLFF
TGTGCCAGTAGCCCGGGACCCCCTAATGAAAAACTGTTTTTT
>once|TRBV29-1|TRBJ2-1|-
CSVVGGSYNEQFF
TGCAGCGTTGTAGGGGGGTCCTACAATGAGCAGTTCTTC
>-|TRBV5-6|TRBJ2-3|TRBD1
CASSRDRGATDTQYF
TGTGCCAGCAGCCGGGACAGGGGGGCCACAGATACGCAGTATTTT
>once|TRBV2|TRBJ2-7|-
CASSEAPLGSTYEQYF
TGTGCCAGCAGTGAAGCGCCCCTGGGCAGCACCTACGAGCAGTACTTC
>-|TRBV19|TRBJ2-3|TRBD2
CASSTFRAGVTDTQYF
TGTGCCAGTAGTACGTTTAGAGCGGGAGTTACAGATACGCAGTATTTT
>few|TRBV18|TRBJ2-7|-
CASSPWSVAIPLEQYF
TGTGCCAGCTCACCGTGGTCAGTCGCTATTCCCCTCGAGCAGTACTTC